This TCR beta chain was recovered during a study of identifying expanded T cells in peripheral blood. General observations from the study: Over about two and four weeks, about 17 and 20 clones changed, versus roughly 1.2 between replicates.

Data came from immunoSEQ multiplex PCR; TCRdb stores just in-frame clones and leaves some out. The repertoire has approximately 81,000 clones, about four fifths of them found once; the top ten carry 15% to 20%. Trimming left V 3 bases short and J 6 bases short, with 8 bases between. Germline V lookup: CDR1 KGHSH, CDR2 LQKENI. CDR3 length: 13 residues. Healthy donors had no documented immune events, such as infections, while sampled. This clone was seen only a few times. Its antigen is not identified. Input material: blood. The receptor was derived from a person between 18 and 69 years old in good health. The chain carries TRBV18 and TRBJ2-2; D might be TRBD1 or TRBD2, each matching 5 bases. The CDR3 sequence is CASSPGVSGELFF. The CDR3 coding sequence is TGTGCCAGCTCACCGGGGGTTTCCGGGGAGCTGTTTTTT. Supplemented by reference TRBV18 and TRBJ2-2, the full variable domain reads NAGVMQNPRHLVRRRGQEARLRCSPMKGHSHVYWYRQLPEEGLKFMVYLQKENIIDESGMPKERFSAEFPKEGPSILRIQQVVRGDSAAYFCASSPGVSGELFFGEGSRLTVL.